This T cell receptor beta chain derives from a study of T-cell reconstitution after alpha-beta-depleted transplantation in children (dated by TCRdb to 2016 to 2018). Concerning the study at large: Using TCR repertoire profiling, the study quantitatively followed how T-cell immune reconstitution unfolded in children after TCRalphabeta/CD19-depleted allogeneic hematopoietic cell transplantation.

Library preparation used PCR. Sequencing was performed on an Illumina HiSeq 2500. TCR library preparation used molecular barcoding, with unique molecular identifiers applied to normalize quantification of the TCRbeta repertoire. The public reads were reprocessed in TCRdb via fastp at Q25 and MiXCR, keeping in-frame beta chains. Every CDR3 protein is listed once, alongside the most common genes and DNA of its rows. For this sample the table gives some 100,000 distinct CDR3 sequences, of which roughly a sixth were detected only once. 20% of the sample is in the top ten clones. At least ten counts were recorded for this clonotype. Its antigen target is currently unknown. Qualities for individual bases were not recorded, and no much larger clone is one base off. On the study overall, not on this receptor specifically: The apparently early recovery of alphabetaT-cell counts about two months after transplant reportedly depended on only several hundred rapidly expanded clones that came from non-depleted graft cells. In some patients, the high TCRbeta diversity seen at day 60 was put down to recipient T cells and intrathymic progenitors that had survived conditioning. The frequencies of hyperexpanded clones fell over the following months, and after one year, T-cell counts and TCRbeta diversity were mostly attributed to newly produced T cells.

V is clipped by 3 bases and J by 2 bases, and the sequence between their germline boundaries is 7 bases long. The CDR3 contains 12 residues, cysteine and phenylalanine counted. Only CDR3 DNA remains: 36 bases, in frame from the first base. From the germline V gene, CDR1 is SQVTM and CDR2 is ANQGSEA. The sample's treatment or condition, from its label and the paper: allogeneic hematopoietic cell transplantation with graft depleted of TCRalphabeta T cells and CD19 B cells. TCRalphabeta/CD19-depleted allogeneic hematopoietic cell grafts were given to the transplant recipients, all of whom were children.

This TCR derives from a male patient aged 2-15 years who had a stem cell transplant for acute lymphoblastic leukemia, so the T cells may come from the graft donor. Sequenced here: PBMCs, mostly from graft donor cells, sampled 180 days after TCRalphabeta/CD19-depleted stem cell transplant. Recombination connected TRBV29-1 to TRBJ1-2; no D gene call is confident. The DNA reads TGCAGCGTTGATTTGGGGAACTATGGCTACACCTTC. Translation gives CSVDLGNYGYTF. Reference TRBV29-1 and TRBJ1-2 genes cover what lies past the CDR3, so the full variable domain is SAVISQKPSRDICQRGTSLTIQCQVDSQVTMMFWYRQQPGQSLTLIATANQGSEATYESGFVIDKFPISRPNLTFSTLTVSNMSPEDSSIYLCSVDLGNYGYTFGSGTRLTVV.